This TCR beta chain came from a study of cytomegalovirus exposure and HLA in healthy donors. Findings and caveats of the study: In vitro assays verified that three CMV-associated chains recognized CMV antigens specifically.

This clone was found once. What it recognizes is unknown. There are 16 residues in the CDR3. V lost 4 bases and J lost 12, with 25 bases in between. Germline values: CDR1 MGHRA, CDR2 YSYEKL. The data were produced by immunoSEQ multiplex PCR, yet TCRdb's version contains in-frame clones alone and is incomplete. This table has 200,000 or so clones, roughly 88% appearing once. The specimen sequenced was PBMCs. The chain employs TRBV4-1 and TRBJ2-1; a weak D match, TRBD2 (6 bases). The receptor's source is a young woman in good health and CMV-seronegative. The CDR3 region is CASSPATTGGPPLQFF. The CDR3 region has the DNA TGCGCCAGCAGCCCCGCTACAACTGGAGGGCCCCCTTTGCAGTTCTTC.